Described below is a single T cell receptor (beta chain) sequence and its context. Its antigen is still unknown. This CDR3 region has 16 residues. The V gene end was trimmed by 6 bases and the J gene end by 5 bases; junction bases not matched to a gene: 9. For the second PCR, which ran for about 7 to 12 cycles, a sample-barcoded 5' primer and a J-beta primer mix were used. TCRdb processed the 5' RACE reads anew with MiXCR; each CDR3 protein has one entry. The table includes some 1.5 million distinct CDR3 sequences, roughly two fifths detected once. The data were taken from a study of blood T cells in healthy people across ages. Whole-study findings and limits: A roughly linear age-dependent decrease characterized TCR beta diversity per million T cells.

The sequenced sample was blood. The chain employs TRBV12-3 or TRBV12-4 and TRBJ2-1; TRBD2 matches at 11 bases. The sequence came from a woman younger than 30 in good health. CDR3 sequence reads: CASSLVAGGPNNEQFF. The CDR3 DNA is TGTGCCAGCAGCCTTGTAGCGGGGGGGCCCAACAATGAGCAGTTCTTC.